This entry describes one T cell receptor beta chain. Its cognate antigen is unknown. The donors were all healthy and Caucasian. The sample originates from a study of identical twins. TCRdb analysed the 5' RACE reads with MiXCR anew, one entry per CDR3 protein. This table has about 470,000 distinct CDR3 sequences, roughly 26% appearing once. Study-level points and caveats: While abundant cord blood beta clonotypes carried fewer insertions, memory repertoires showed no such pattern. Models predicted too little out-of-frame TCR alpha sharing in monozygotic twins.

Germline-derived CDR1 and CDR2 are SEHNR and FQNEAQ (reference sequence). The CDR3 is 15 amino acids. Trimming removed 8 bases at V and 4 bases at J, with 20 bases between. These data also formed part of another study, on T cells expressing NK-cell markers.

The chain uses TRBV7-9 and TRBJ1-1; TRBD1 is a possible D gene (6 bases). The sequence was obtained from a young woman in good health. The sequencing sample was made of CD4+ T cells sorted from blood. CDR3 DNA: TGTGCCAGCCGCGGGGGGGGCGGATTCCCCACTGAAGCTTTCTTT. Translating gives CASRGGGGFPTEAFF.